This T cell receptor beta chain was observed in a study of a mutant IDH1 vaccine in newly diagnosed glioma. This clone was seen a few times. The antigen remains unidentified. Profiled with immunoSEQ multiplex PCR; TCRdb holds only in-frame clones, not every one. In the table there are tens of thousands of clones, roughly four fifths of which are singletons. As to time point: week 35, safety follow-up. A 20-mer mutant IDH1 peptide at 300 ug was injected subcutaneously with topical imiquimod. There are 13 residues in the CDR3. V gave up 7 bases and J gave up 5 bases, with 15 bases separating them. CDR1 is SGHNT, CDR2 YYREEE, per germline (reference sequence).

This receptor was obtained from a woman aged 45-65 years with glioma. Sequenced material: PBMCs, taken from a glioma patient whose treatment included an IDH1 peptide vaccine. The V call is TRBV5-4, the J call TRBJ1-1; TRBD1 might be the D (6 bases). The CDR3 sequence: CASARQAETEAFF. The CDR3 region has the DNA TGTGCCAGCGCTAGACAGGCGGAGACTGAAGCTTTCTTT. Variable domain in full (rest from reference TRBV5-4 and TRBJ1-1): ETGVTQSPTHLIKTRGQQVTLRCSSQSGHNTVSWYQQALGQGPQFIFQYYREEENGRGNFPPRFSGLQFPNYSSELNVNALELDDSALYLCASARQAETEAFFGQGTRLTVV.